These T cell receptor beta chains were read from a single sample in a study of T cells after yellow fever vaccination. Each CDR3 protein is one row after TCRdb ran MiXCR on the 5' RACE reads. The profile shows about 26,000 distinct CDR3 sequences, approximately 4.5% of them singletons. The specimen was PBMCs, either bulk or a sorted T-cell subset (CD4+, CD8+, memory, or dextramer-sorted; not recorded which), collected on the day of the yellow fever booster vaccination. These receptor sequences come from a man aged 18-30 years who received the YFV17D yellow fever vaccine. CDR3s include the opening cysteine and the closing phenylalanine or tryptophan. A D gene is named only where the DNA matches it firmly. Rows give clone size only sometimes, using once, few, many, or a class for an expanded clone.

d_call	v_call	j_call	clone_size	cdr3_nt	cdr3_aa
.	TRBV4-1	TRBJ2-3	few	TGCGCCAGCAGCCAAGTTTATACTAGCACAGATACGCAGTATTTT	CASSQVYTSTDTQYF
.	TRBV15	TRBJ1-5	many	TGTGCCACCAGCAGAAACGTAAGGCAGGCCCAGCATTTT	CATSRNVRQAQHF
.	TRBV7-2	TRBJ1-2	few	TGTGCCAGCAGCCCCAGACAGCCTACTTCCGGCTACACCTTC	CASSPRQPTSGYTF
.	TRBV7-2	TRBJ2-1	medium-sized	TGTGCCAGCAGCTTGGGGGCTCAATCCTACAATGAGCAGTTCTTC	CASSLGAQSYNEQFF
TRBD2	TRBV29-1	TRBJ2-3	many	TGCAGCGTTGAGGCGGGGAGGGGTAGCACAGATACGCAGTATTTT	CSVEAGRGSTDTQYF
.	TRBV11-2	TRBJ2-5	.	TGTGCCAGCAGCACAGTGGGGACCCAGTACTTC	CASSTVGTQYF
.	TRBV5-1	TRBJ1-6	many	TGCGCCAGCAGCTTGGGGATTGATAATTCACCCCTCCACTTT	CASSLGIDNSPLHF
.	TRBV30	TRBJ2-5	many	TGTGCCTGGAGTGTAACCGAAGAGACCCAGTACTTC	CAWSVTEETQYF
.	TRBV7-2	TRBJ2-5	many	TGTGCCAGCAGCTTAGACAGACAGGCCAAAGAGACCCAGTACTTC	CASSLDRQAKETQYF
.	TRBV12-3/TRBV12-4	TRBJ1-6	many	TGTGCCAGCAGCATAGGGGGGTATAATTCACCCCTCCACTTT	CASSIGGYNSPLHF
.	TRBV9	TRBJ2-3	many	TGTGCCAGCAGCGTAGCAACAGGGGAGGCAGATACGCAGTATTTT	CASSVATGEADTQYF
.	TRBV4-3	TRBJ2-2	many	TGCGCCAGCAGCCAAGGGCGCGGGGAGCTGTTTTTT	CASSQGRGELFF
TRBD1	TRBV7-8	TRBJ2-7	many	TGTGCCAGCAGCTTGCCCGACGGGACAGGCCCCTACGAGCAGTACTTC	CASSLPDGTGPYEQYF
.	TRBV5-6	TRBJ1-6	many	TGTGCCAGCAGCTTGGAGCGACAGAGCTATTCACCCCTCCACTTT	CASSLERQSYSPLHF
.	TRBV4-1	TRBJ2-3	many	TGCGCCAGCAGCCAACGGTGGGTTGGAGGGGATACGCAGTATTTT	CASSQRWVGGDTQYF
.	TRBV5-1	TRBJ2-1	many	TGCGCCAGCAGCGCGACGGGACGCAGAGACAATGAGCAGTTCTTC	CASSATGRRDNEQFF
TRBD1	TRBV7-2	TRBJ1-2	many	TGTGCCAGCAGCAACTCCAGGGGGCGACGGGGCTATGGCTACACCTTC	CASSNSRGRRGYGYTF
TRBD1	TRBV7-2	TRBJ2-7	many	TGTGCCAGCAGCTTGGACAGGGGGTCCTACGAGCAGTACTTC	CASSLDRGSYEQYF
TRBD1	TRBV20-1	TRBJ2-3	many	TGCAGTGCTACAACAGGGGATAGCACAGATACGCAGTATTTT	CSATTGDSTDTQYF
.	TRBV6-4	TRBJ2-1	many	TGTGCCAGCAGTGACAGGGGGGATTACAATGAGCAGTTCTTC	CASSDRGDYNEQFF
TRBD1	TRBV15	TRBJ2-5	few	TGTGCCACCAGCATCCGACAGGGATCAGAGACCCAGTACTTC	CATSIRQGSETQYF
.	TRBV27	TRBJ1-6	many	TGTGCCAGCAGTAGTGCTGGGTATTCACCCCTCCACTTT	CASSSAGYSPLHF
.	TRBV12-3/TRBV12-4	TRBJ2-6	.	TGTGCCAGCAGGAGGGGCGGGGCCAACGTCCTGACTTTC	CASRRGGANVLTF
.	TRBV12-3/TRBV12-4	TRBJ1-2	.	TGTGCCAGCAGTTTTAAGGGTATGCATGGCTACACCTTC	CASSFKGMHGYTF